The rows below give T cell receptor beta chains drawn from one sample of a study of post-analysis software for immune sequencing data. Via MiXCR, TCRdb re-called the PCR reads, giving one row per CDR3 protein. The sample lists 350,000 to 450,000 distinct CDR3 sequences; less than 40% were seen once. Sequencing was carried out using blood. Source of these receptors: a girl aged 10-17 years with multiple sclerosis. Both conserved end residues are part of each CDR3. D genes are given only for firm matches. Size tells how often a clone was seen (once, few, many) or the class of an expanded clone, and some rows leave it out.

j_call: TRBJ2-5
clone_size: .
cdr3_length: 11
d_call: TRBD2
v_call: TRBV20-1
cdr3_aa: CSARRGGTQYF
cdr3_nt: TGCAGTGCTAGACGGGGGGGGACCCAGTACTTC

j_call: TRBJ2-7
clone_size: .
cdr3_length: 15
d_call: TRBD1
v_call: TRBV27
cdr3_aa: CASSLGPRGPYEQYF
cdr3_nt: TGTGCCAGCAGTTTGGGGCCGAGGGGGCCCTACGAGCAGTACTTC

j_call: TRBJ2-1
clone_size: few
cdr3_length: 14
d_call: .
v_call: TRBV11-2
cdr3_aa: CASSSSLPYNEQFF
cdr3_nt: TGTGCCAGCAGCTCAAGTCTACCCTACAATGAGCAGTTCTTC

j_call: TRBJ2-7
clone_size: few
cdr3_length: 17
d_call: .
v_call: TRBV7-9
cdr3_aa: CASSLVGGGGASYEQYF
cdr3_nt: TGTGCCAGCAGCTTAGTGGGAGGTGGCGGCGCCTCCTACGAGCAGTACTTC

j_call: TRBJ2-3
clone_size: .
cdr3_length: 14
d_call: .
v_call: TRBV7-2
cdr3_aa: CASSSGTEPYTQYF
cdr3_nt: TGTGCCAGCAGCTCCGGGACGGAACCCTATACGCAGTATTTT

j_call: TRBJ2-5
clone_size: .
cdr3_length: 14
d_call: TRBD2
v_call: TRBV6-6
cdr3_aa: CASSGTSGGETQYF
cdr3_nt: TGTGCCAGCAGCGGGACTAGCGGGGGAGAGACCCAGTACTTC

j_call: TRBJ2-2
clone_size: .
cdr3_length: 16
d_call: TRBD2
v_call: TRBV9
cdr3_aa: CASSVAPSGGSGELFF
cdr3_nt: TGTGCCAGCAGCGTAGCTCCTAGCGGGGGGTCAGGGGAGCTGTTTTTT

j_call: TRBJ2-5
clone_size: few
cdr3_length: 16
d_call: .
v_call: TRBV7-2
cdr3_aa: CASSSPLRRGQETQYF
cdr3_nt: TGTGCCAGCAGCTCACCCTTGCGAAGGGGGCAAGAGACCCAGTACTTC

j_call: TRBJ2-7
clone_size: .
cdr3_length: 16
d_call: TRBD1
v_call: TRBV4-1
cdr3_aa: CASSLLPGQGGGEQYF
cdr3_nt: TGCGCCAGCAGCCTCCTACCGGGACAGGGGGGTGGAGAGCAGTACTTC

j_call: TRBJ1-2
clone_size: .
cdr3_length: 12
d_call: .
v_call: TRBV24-1
cdr3_aa: CATSDYRDGYTF
cdr3_nt: TGTGCCACCAGTGACTACAGAGATGGCTACACCTTC

j_call: TRBJ2-1
clone_size: .
cdr3_length: 13
d_call: .
v_call: TRBV12-3/TRBV12-4
cdr3_aa: CATCNTAGGEQFF
cdr3_nt: TGTGCCACCTGTAATACAGCCGGCGGTGAGCAGTTCTTC

j_call: TRBJ2-7
clone_size: .
cdr3_length: 14
d_call: .
v_call: TRBV11-2
cdr3_aa: CASSSLRGSAEQYF
cdr3_nt: TGTGCCAGCAGCTCCTTGAGGGGATCGGCCGAGCAGTACTTC

j_call: TRBJ2-5
clone_size: many
cdr3_length: 11
d_call: TRBD2
v_call: TRBV29-1
cdr3_aa: CSAGLEGTQYF
cdr3_nt: TGCAGCGCCGGACTAGAAGGGACCCAGTACTTC

j_call: TRBJ1-2
clone_size: few
cdr3_length: 14
d_call: .
v_call: TRBV27
cdr3_aa: CASRPLGFNYGYTF
cdr3_nt: TGTGCCAGCAGGCCCTTAGGATTTAACTATGGCTACACCTTC

j_call: TRBJ1-1
clone_size: .
cdr3_length: 10
d_call: .
v_call: TRBV20-1
cdr3_aa: CSAINTEAFF
cdr3_nt: TGCAGTGCTATTAACACTGAAGCTTTCTTT

j_call: TRBJ2-5
clone_size: .
cdr3_length: 15
d_call: TRBD2
v_call: TRBV9
cdr3_aa: CASSVRGGRGETQYF
cdr3_nt: TGTGCCAGCAGCGTACGCGGGGGGCGCGGAGAGACCCAGTACTTC

j_call: TRBJ2-1
clone_size: .
cdr3_length: 15
d_call: .
v_call: TRBV20-1
cdr3_aa: CSASVAGGSYNERFF
cdr3_nt: .

j_call: TRBJ1-2
clone_size: .
cdr3_length: 14
d_call: .
v_call: TRBV6-5
cdr3_aa: CASSRSREGYGYTF
cdr3_nt: TGTGCCAGCAGTCGCAGTAGGGAGGGCTATGGCTACACCTTC

j_call: TRBJ2-1
clone_size: .
cdr3_length: 15
d_call: TRBD2
v_call: TRBV12-3/TRBV12-4
cdr3_aa: CASNPTSGGYNEQFF
cdr3_nt: TGTGCCAGCAACCCTACAAGCGGGGGATACAATGAGCAGTTCTTC

j_call: TRBJ1-4
clone_size: .
cdr3_length: 13
d_call: .
v_call: TRBV7-9
cdr3_aa: CASSLSPATGLFF
cdr3_nt: TGTGCCAGCAGCTTATCTCCGGCTACGGGACTGTTTTTT

j_call: TRBJ1-5
clone_size: .
cdr3_length: 14
d_call: .
v_call: TRBV5-5
cdr3_aa: CASSLVAGKQPQHF
cdr3_nt: TGTGCCAGCAGCTTGGTCGCAGGGAAACAGCCCCAGCATTTT

j_call: TRBJ2-7
clone_size: .
cdr3_length: 13
d_call: .
v_call: TRBV28
cdr3_aa: CASTDGSSYEQYF
cdr3_nt: TGTGCCAGCACAGACGGGAGCTCCTACGAGCAGTACTTC

j_call: TRBJ2-5
clone_size: .
cdr3_length: 14
d_call: .
v_call: TRBV6-1
cdr3_aa: CASSEVGTPPEQYF
cdr3_nt: TGTGCCAGCAGTGAAGTCGGAACACCCCCTGAGCAGTACTTC

j_call: TRBJ2-7
clone_size: few
cdr3_length: 15
d_call: .
v_call: TRBV6-5
cdr3_aa: CASSFPRGGAYEQYF
cdr3_nt: TGTGCCAGCAGCTTCCCCCGGGGCGGTGCCTACGAGCAGTACTTC

j_call: TRBJ2-7
clone_size: .
cdr3_length: 12
d_call: .
v_call: TRBV5-5
cdr3_aa: CTSSIPGVEQYF
cdr3_nt: TGTACCAGCAGCATCCCAGGGGTCGAGCAGTACTTC

j_call: TRBJ1-5
clone_size: .
cdr3_length: 17
d_call: TRBD1
v_call: TRBV20-1
cdr3_aa: CSARKTGGPFSDQPQHF
cdr3_nt: TGCAGTGCTAGGAAGACAGGGGGACCCTTTAGCGATCAGCCCCAGCATTTT

j_call: TRBJ2-1
clone_size: .
cdr3_length: 15
d_call: TRBD2
v_call: TRBV10-2
cdr3_aa: CASSELAGGPNEQFF
cdr3_nt: TGCGCCAGCAGTGAGCTAGCGGGGGGGCCCAATGAGCAGTTCTTC

j_call: TRBJ2-6
clone_size: once
cdr3_length: 15
d_call: .
v_call: TRBV4-1
cdr3_aa: CASSQDGWGANVLTF
cdr3_nt: TGCGCCAGCAGCCAAGATGGTTGGGGGGCCAACGTCCTGACTTTC

j_call: TRBJ2-7
clone_size: few
cdr3_length: 16
d_call: .
v_call: TRBV7-9
cdr3_aa: CASSTSGTRGTYEQYF
cdr3_nt: TGTGCCAGCAGCACATCCGGGACCCGAGGAACCTACGAGCAGTACTTC

j_call: TRBJ2-5
clone_size: .
cdr3_length: 16
d_call: TRBD2
v_call: TRBV7-2
cdr3_aa: CASSLGAGGIPETQYF
cdr3_nt: TGTGCCAGCAGCCTTGGGGCGGGGGGAATTCCAGAGACCCAGTACTTC

j_call: TRBJ2-7
clone_size: few
cdr3_length: 15
d_call: TRBD1
v_call: TRBV20-1
cdr3_aa: CSAHRGTGFAYEQYF
cdr3_nt: TGCAGTGCTCACCGGGGGACAGGGTTCGCCTACGAGCAGTACTTC

j_call: TRBJ2-5
clone_size: few
cdr3_length: 17
d_call: TRBD2
v_call: TRBV12-3/TRBV12-4
cdr3_aa: CASTQALAGGFQETQYF
cdr3_nt: TGTGCCAGCACCCAGGCACTAGCGGGGGGGTTCCAAGAGACCCAGTACTTC

j_call: TRBJ2-7
clone_size: .
cdr3_length: 11
d_call: .
v_call: TRBV30
cdr3_aa: CAWSDIYEQYF
cdr3_nt: TGTGCCTGGAGTGATATTTACGAGCAGTACTTC

j_call: TRBJ2-7
clone_size: .
cdr3_length: 13
d_call: TRBD1
v_call: TRBV5-5
cdr3_aa: CASSSRTGWEQYF
cdr3_nt: TGTGCCAGCAGCTCTAGGACAGGGTGGGAGCAGTACTTC

j_call: TRBJ2-7
clone_size: few
cdr3_length: 13
d_call: TRBD2
v_call: TRBV5-1
cdr3_aa: CASSLELAGEQYF
cdr3_nt: TGCGCCAGCAGCTTGGAACTAGCGGGTGAGCAGTACTTC

j_call: TRBJ2-5
clone_size: .
cdr3_length: 15
d_call: .
v_call: TRBV20-1
cdr3_aa: CSAIGTGWYQETQYF
cdr3_nt: TGCAGTGCTATCGGTACAGGCTGGTACCAAGAGACCCAGTACTTC

j_call: TRBJ1-5
clone_size: .
cdr3_length: 12
d_call: .
v_call: TRBV6-1
cdr3_aa: CASSERVQPQHF
cdr3_nt: TGTGCCAGCAGTGAAAGAGTTCAGCCCCAGCATTTT

j_call: TRBJ1-5
clone_size: .
cdr3_length: 18
d_call: .
v_call: TRBV20-1
cdr3_aa: CSARDKGLGDYSNQPQHF
cdr3_nt: TGCAGTGCACGGGACAAAGGCCTTGGAGACTATAGCAATCAGCCCCAGCATTTT

j_call: TRBJ2-5
clone_size: few
cdr3_length: 15
d_call: TRBD1
v_call: TRBV13
cdr3_aa: CASSLTGQAQETQYF
cdr3_nt: TGTGCCAGCAGCTTAACGGGACAGGCCCAAGAGACCCAGTACTTC

j_call: TRBJ1-1
clone_size: .
cdr3_length: 14
d_call: .
v_call: TRBV7-9
cdr3_aa: CASSPGRGNTEAFF
cdr3_nt: TGTGCCAGCAGCCCGGGACGGGGGAACACTGAAGCTTTCTTT

j_call: TRBJ1-1
clone_size: .
cdr3_length: 14
d_call: TRBD1
v_call: TRBV7-6
cdr3_aa: CASSSRDRDTEAFF
cdr3_nt: TGTGCCAGCAGCTCCCGGGACAGGGACACTGAAGCTTTCTTT

j_call: TRBJ2-1
clone_size: .
cdr3_length: 15
d_call: TRBD2
v_call: TRBV15
cdr3_aa: CATSRGGTSVDEQFF
cdr3_nt: TGTGCCACCAGCAGAGGAGGGACTAGCGTGGATGAGCAGTTCTTC

j_call: TRBJ1-1
clone_size: .
cdr3_length: 17
d_call: TRBD1
v_call: TRBV13
cdr3_aa: CASSDLTGVLSITEAFF
cdr3_nt: TGTGCCAGCAGTGACCTGACAGGGGTCCTTTCGATTACTGAAGCTTTCTTT

j_call: TRBJ2-5
clone_size: few
cdr3_length: 13
d_call: .
v_call: TRBV20-1
cdr3_aa: CSASHPYQETQYF
cdr3_nt: TGCAGTGCTAGTCATCCGTACCAAGAGACCCAGTACTTC

j_call: TRBJ2-7
clone_size: .
cdr3_length: 15
d_call: TRBD1
v_call: TRBV4-2
cdr3_aa: CASSQSPTGSSEQYF
cdr3_nt: TGTGCCAGCAGCCAAAGCCCGACAGGGAGTTCCGAGCAGTACTTC

j_call: TRBJ2-5
clone_size: .
cdr3_length: 13
d_call: .
v_call: TRBV7-2
cdr3_aa: CASSSPRLLEQYF
cdr3_nt: TGTGCCAGCAGCTCCCCCCGGCTACTTGAGCAGTACTTC

j_call: TRBJ2-7
clone_size: few
cdr3_length: 12
d_call: .
v_call: TRBV6-5
cdr3_aa: CASGYRPSEQYF
cdr3_nt: TGTGCCAGCGGCTACCGCCCGTCCGAGCAGTACTTC

j_call: TRBJ2-1
clone_size: .
cdr3_length: 14
d_call: TRBD2
v_call: TRBV12-3/TRBV12-4
cdr3_aa: CASSQIAGGNEQFF
cdr3_nt: TGTGCCAGCAGTCAGATAGCGGGAGGCAATGAGCAGTTCTTC

j_call: TRBJ2-5
clone_size: .
cdr3_length: 15
d_call: .
v_call: TRBV28
cdr3_aa: CASSLLGGRRKTQYF
cdr3_nt: TGTGCCAGCAGTTTATTGGGGGGCCGTAGAAAGACCCAGTACTTC

j_call: TRBJ1-2
clone_size: .
cdr3_length: 17
d_call: .
v_call: TRBV4-3
cdr3_aa: CASSHWGAQGLNYGYTF
cdr3_nt: TGCGCCAGCAGCCATTGGGGGGCCCAGGGATTGAACTATGGCTACACCTTC

j_call: TRBJ2-7
clone_size: .
cdr3_length: 15
d_call: .
v_call: TRBV10-3
cdr3_aa: CAIRRGQSFMYEQYF
cdr3_nt: TGTGCCATCAGACGCGGACAGTCATTTATGTACGAGCAGTACTTC

j_call: TRBJ1-2
clone_size: .
cdr3_length: 15
d_call: .
v_call: TRBV6-5
cdr3_aa: CASRKGEGPTYGYTF
cdr3_nt: TGTGCCAGCAGAAAAGGGGAAGGTCCTACCTATGGCTACACCTTC

j_call: TRBJ1-2
clone_size: few
cdr3_length: 14
d_call: .
v_call: TRBV5-1
cdr3_aa: CASSAENRENGYTF
cdr3_nt: TGCGCCAGCAGCGCCGAGAACAGGGAGAATGGCTACACCTTC

j_call: TRBJ1-5
clone_size: .
cdr3_length: 16
d_call: .
v_call: TRBV7-9
cdr3_aa: CASSLVGLGGNQPQHF
cdr3_nt: TGTGCCAGCAGCTTGGTTGGATTAGGAGGCAATCAGCCCCAGCATTTT